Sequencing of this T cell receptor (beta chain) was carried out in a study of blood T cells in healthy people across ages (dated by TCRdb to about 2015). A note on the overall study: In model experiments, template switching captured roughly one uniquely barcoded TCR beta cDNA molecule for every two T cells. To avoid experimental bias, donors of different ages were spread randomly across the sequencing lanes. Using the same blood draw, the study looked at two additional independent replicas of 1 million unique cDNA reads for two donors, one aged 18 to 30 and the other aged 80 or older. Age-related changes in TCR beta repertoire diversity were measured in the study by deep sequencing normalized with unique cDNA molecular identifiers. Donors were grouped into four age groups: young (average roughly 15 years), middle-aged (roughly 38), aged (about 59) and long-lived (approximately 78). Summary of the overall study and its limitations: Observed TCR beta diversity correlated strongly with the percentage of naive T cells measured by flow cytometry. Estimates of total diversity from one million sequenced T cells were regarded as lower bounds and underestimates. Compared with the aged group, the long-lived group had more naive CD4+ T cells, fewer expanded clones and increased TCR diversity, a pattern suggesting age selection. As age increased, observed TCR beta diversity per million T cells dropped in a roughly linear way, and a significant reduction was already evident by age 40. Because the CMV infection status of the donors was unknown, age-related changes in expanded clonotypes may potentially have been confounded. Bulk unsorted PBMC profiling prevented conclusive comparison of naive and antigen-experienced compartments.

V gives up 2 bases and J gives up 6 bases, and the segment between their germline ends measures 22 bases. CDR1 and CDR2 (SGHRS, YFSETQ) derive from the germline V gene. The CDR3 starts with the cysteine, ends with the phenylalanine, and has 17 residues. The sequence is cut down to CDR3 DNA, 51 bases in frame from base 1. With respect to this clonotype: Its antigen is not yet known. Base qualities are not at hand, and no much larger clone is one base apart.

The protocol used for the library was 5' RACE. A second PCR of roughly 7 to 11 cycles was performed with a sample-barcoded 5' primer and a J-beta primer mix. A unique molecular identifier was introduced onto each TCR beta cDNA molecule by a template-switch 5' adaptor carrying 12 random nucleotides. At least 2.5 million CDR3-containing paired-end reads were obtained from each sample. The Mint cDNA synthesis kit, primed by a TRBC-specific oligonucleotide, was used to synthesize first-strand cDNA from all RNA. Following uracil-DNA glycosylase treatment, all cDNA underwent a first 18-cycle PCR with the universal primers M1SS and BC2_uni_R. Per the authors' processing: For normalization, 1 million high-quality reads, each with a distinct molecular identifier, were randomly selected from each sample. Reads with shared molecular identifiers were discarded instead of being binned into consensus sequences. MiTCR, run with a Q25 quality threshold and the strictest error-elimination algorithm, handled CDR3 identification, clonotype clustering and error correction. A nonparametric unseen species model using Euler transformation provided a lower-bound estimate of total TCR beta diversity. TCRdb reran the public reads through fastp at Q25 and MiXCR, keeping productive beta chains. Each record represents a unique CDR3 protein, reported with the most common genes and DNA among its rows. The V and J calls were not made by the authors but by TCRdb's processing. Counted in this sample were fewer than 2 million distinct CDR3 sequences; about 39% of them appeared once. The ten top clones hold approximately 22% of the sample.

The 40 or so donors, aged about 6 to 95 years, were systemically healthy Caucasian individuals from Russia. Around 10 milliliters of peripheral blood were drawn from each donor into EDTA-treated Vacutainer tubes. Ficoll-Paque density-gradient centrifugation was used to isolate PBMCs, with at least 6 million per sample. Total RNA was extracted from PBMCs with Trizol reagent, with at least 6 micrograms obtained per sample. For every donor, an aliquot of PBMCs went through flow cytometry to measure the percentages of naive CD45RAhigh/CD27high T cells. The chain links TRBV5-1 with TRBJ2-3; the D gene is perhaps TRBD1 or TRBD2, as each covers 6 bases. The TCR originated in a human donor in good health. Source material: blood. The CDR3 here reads CASSLQRGPRLWDTQYF. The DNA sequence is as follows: TGCGCCAGCAGCTTACAACGGGGGCCGCGTTTGTGGGATACGCAGTATTTT. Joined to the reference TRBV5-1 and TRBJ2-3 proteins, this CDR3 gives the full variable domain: KAGVTQTPRYLIKTRGQQVTLSCSPISGHRSVSWYQQTPGQGLQFLFEYFSETQRNKGNFPGRFSGRQFSNSRSEMNVSTLELGDSALYLCASSLQRGPRLWDTQYFGPGTRLTVL.